This T cell receptor (beta chain) was sequenced for a study of T cells in Graves' hyperthyroidism and ophthalmopathy. General study points: Ophthalmopathy cases were set apart from stable hyperthyroidism by a 13 V-J model.

TCR beta CDR3 region amplification was performed from RNA transcripts. The HTBI primer set was used in a first-round RT-PCR of the TCR CDR3. In TCRdb, the multiplex PCR reads were re-called with MiXCR into one record per CDR3 protein. The table includes 700,000 or so distinct CDR3 sequences, about 15% detected once. This CDR3 has 16 residues. Germline CDR1 SGHNT, CDR2 YYREEE (reference sequence). The V and J ends lost 2 bases and 3 bases respectively, with 15 bases between them. In regard to this clonotype: Its antigen is as yet unknown.

The diagnoses drew upon clinical symptoms, serum thyroxine and TRAb, thyroid ultrasound and orbital computed tomography. The chain is built from TRBV5-4 and TRBJ2-1; D possibly corresponds to TRBD2 (6 bases). The clonotype originates from a young man with Graves' hyperthyroidism. Source material: blood. DNA for the CDR3: TGTGCCAGCAGCTTTCCCCGGCGGGATAACTACAATGAGCAGTTCTTC. Its protein is CASSFPRRDNYNEQFF. Variable domain in full (rest from reference TRBV5-4 and TRBJ2-1): ETGVTQSPTHLIKTRGQQVTLRCSSQSGHNTVSWYQQALGQGPQFIFQYYREEENGRGNFPPRFSGLQFPNYSSELNVNALELDDSALYLCASSFPRRDNYNEQFFGPGTRLTVL.